This T cell receptor beta chain stems from a study of T cell responses to AZD1222 COVID-19 vaccine. Study-wide results and caveats: Researchers took repertoire samples only after the peak T cell response had come.

Assay used: immunoSEQ multiplex PCR; TCRdb lists only in-frame clones, some missing. Seen here are around 58,000 clones, 84% observed once, and the top ten hold 20%. To note about this clone: Antigen specificity is unknown.

Trimming removed 3 bases from V and 4 bases from J, with 13 bases in between. The CDR3 extends over 15 amino acids. Germline V gene lookup returns CDR1 KGHSH and CDR2 LQKENI. This TCR derives from an adult in good health. The source was peripheral blood, collected on day 0 of AZD1222 vaccination. This chain links TRBV18 with TRBJ2-1; perhaps D is TRBD1 or TRBD2 (7 bases each). CDR3 protein: CASSPSGGEYNEQFF. The CDR3 DNA is TGTGCCAGCTCACCTTCAGGGGGGGAGTACAATGAGCAGTTCTTC.